The 24 T cell receptor beta chains reported below all come from one sample, sequenced in a study of shared clonotypes between healthy human individuals. Produced via immunoSEQ multiplex PCR; TCRdb's table is partial and in-frame only. The repertoire holds over a million clones, with approximately 72% as singletons. Sample: memory CD4+ T cells sorted from blood. Indicated subset: CD45RA-negative fraction. The source is a man between 18 and 29 years old in good health.

The V gene is TRBV7-2, the J gene TRBJ2-1; D remains ambiguous. V was shortened by 5 bases and J by 5 bases, with 13 bases between the two germline ends. CDR1 and CDR2 from the germline V gene are SGHTA and FQGNSA. The CDR3 contains 14 residues. The CDR3 nucleotides are TGTGCCAGCAGCCCCTATGGGAACCACAATGAGCAGTTCTTC. It yields the protein CASSPYGNHNEQFF. Full variable domain (remainder filled in from reference TRBV7-2 and TRBJ2-1): GAGVSQSPSNKVTEKGKDVELRCDPISGHTALYWYRQSLGQGLEFLIYFQGNSAPDKSGLPSDRFSAERTGGSVSTLTIQRTQQEDSAVYLCASSPYGNHNEQFFGPGTRLTVL.

This clone was detected a few times. The same CDR3 is also encoded by other DNA sequences in this sample. This chain uses TRBV29-1 with TRBJ1-2; no definite D call. The germline V gene encodes CDR1 SQVTM and CDR2 ANQGSEA. With 2 bases removed from V and 1 base from J, the gap between germline ends came to 2 bases. This CDR3 spans 11 amino acids. CDR3 sequence (DNA): TGCAGCGTTGAATTTAACTATGGCTACACCTTC. As protein: CSVEFNYGYTF.

V is TRBV2 and J is TRBJ2-7; no firm D call. Per germline, CDR1 SNHLY and CDR2 FYNNEI. There are 15 residues in the CDR3. Trimming removed 6 bases at V and 0 bases at J, with 15 bases between. The chain's CDR3 is CASRKTVTFSYEQYF. CDR3 DNA sequence: TGTGCCAGCAGGAAAACAGTTACCTTCTCCTACGAGCAGTACTTC. The variable domain in full, completed from reference TRBV2 and TRBJ2-7, reads EPEVTQTPSHQVTQMGQEVILRCVPISNHLYFYWYRQILGQKVEFLVSFYNNEISEKSEIFDDQFSVERPDGSNFTLKIRSTKLEDSAMYFCASRKTVTFSYEQYFGPGTRLTVT.

The genes are TRBV5-4 and TRBJ2-3, with D perhaps matching TRBD2 (6 bases). The germline gives CDR1 SGHNT, CDR2 YYREEE (reference sequence). Between the trimmed V and J ends, which lost 10 bases and 0 bases, there was a span of 15 bases. The CDR3 consists of 14 residues. CDR3 DNA: TGTGCCGGGGCAAAGGGGACTAGCACAGATACGCAGTATTTT. Its translation: CAGAKGTSTDTQYF.

CDR3 nucleotides: TGTGCCAGCAGCTCCCGAGGGGGTTCTAATGAAAAACTGTTTTTT. The encoded protein is CASSSRGGSNEKLFF. This chain links TRBV7-9 with TRBJ1-4; perhaps TRBD1 as D (6 bases). V lost 4 bases to trimming and J lost 3 bases, with 12 bases between them. The V gene's germline CDR1 is SEHNR and CDR2 FQNEAQ (reference sequence). CDR3 length: 15 residues.

As for this clone: The sample has other DNA sequences that encode this CDR3 too. The rearrangement joins TRBV18 to TRBJ2-5; D uncertain. The CDR3 has 13 residues. Per the germline V gene, CDR1 is KGHSH and CDR2 is LQKENI. V was trimmed by 2 bases and J by 5 bases, leaving 9 bases between them. The CDR3 DNA sequence: TGTGCCAGCTCACCAGGGCGAACGGAGACCCAGTACTTC. As protein: CASSPGRTETQYF.

This chain connects TRBV27 to TRBJ2-2, with D unresolved. V was cut by 1 base and J by 6 bases, with 3 bases left in between. This CDR3 comprises 12 residues. Germline V CDR1 and CDR2: MNHEY, SMNVEV (reference sequence). The CDR3 DNA sequence: TGTGCCAGCAGTTTATTTGCCGGGGAGCTGTTTTTT. Translated, it gives CASSLFAGELFF.

The rearrangement uses TRBV5-1 and TRBJ2-7; the D gene is possibly TRBD2 (6 bases). V dropped 0 bases and J dropped 4 bases, with 17 bases sitting between them. From germline, CDR1 is SGHRS and CDR2 YFSETQ. The CDR3 consists of 16 residues. CDR3 sequence reads: CASSLALGGGSYEQYF. CDR3 bases: TGCGCCAGCAGCTTGGCGTTGGGGGGAGGTTCATACGAGCAGTACTTC.

The chain employs TRBV25-1 and TRBJ1-6; possible D gene TRBD1, 6 bases. CDR3 length: 13 amino acids. The V end lost 11 bases, the J end lost 10 bases, and 18 bases lay between the germline ends. Per germline, CDR1 MGHDK and CDR2 SYGVNS. The CDR3 protein is CASLGGRGSPLHF. The CDR3 bases are TGTGCCTCACTGGGGGGCCGGGGATCACCCCTCCACTTT.

The chain has TRBV19 and TRBJ2-5; 9 bases fit TRBD2. Trimming at V came to 5 bases and at J to 2 bases, leaving 6 bases not matched to a gene. Per germline, CDR1 LNHDA and CDR2 SQIVND (reference sequence). This CDR3 comprises 15 residues. For the CDR3, the DNA is TGTGCCAGTAGTCTGGGAGCGGGGGGACAAGAGACCCAGTACTTC. It yields the protein CASSLGAGGQETQYF.

V gene TRBV30 combines with J gene TRBJ2-1; 8 bases line up with TRBD1. V dropped 5 bases and J dropped 9; count of bases not matched to a gene: 9. The germline gives CDR1 GTSNPN, CDR2 SVGIG (reference sequence). This CDR3 is 13 amino acids long. Here the CDR3 DNA reads TGTGCCTGGTCGGACAGGGTGGGGATTGAGCAGTTCTTC. As protein: CAWSDRVGIEQFF. Looking up the rest from reference TRBV30 and TRBJ2-1 gives the full variable domain: SQTIHQWPATLVQPVGSPLSLECTVEGTSNPNLYWYRQAAGRGLQLLFYSVGIGQISSEVPQNLSASRPQDRQFILSSKKLLLSDSGFYLCAWSDRVGIEQFFGPGTRLTVL.

The rearrangement links TRBV18 to TRBJ1-4; possibly TRBD1 for D (5 bases). The germline CDR1 and CDR2 sequences are KGHSH and LQKENI. Trimming shortened V by 5 bases and J by 6 bases, and 19 bases separated the two germline ends. The CDR3 sequence is 16 residues long. For the CDR3, the DNA is TGTGCCAGCTCAAACCAAGACAGATCCATAGATGAAAAACTGTTTTTT. Protein: CASSNQDRSIDEKLFF.

V is TRBV7-8 and J is TRBJ2-1; 9 bases fit TRBD1. V shed 4 bases and J 0 bases; nucleotides not matched to a gene: 13. The CDR3 is made up of 19 amino acids. The germline V gene encodes CDR1 SGHVS and CDR2 FQNEAQ. The chain's CDR3 is CASSYRGGQGIFSYNEQFF. CDR3 sequence (DNA): TGTGCCAGCAGCTATAGGGGGGGACAGGGCATATTCTCCTACAATGAGCAGTTCTTC.

The CDR3 DNA follows: TGTGCCAGCAGTATTACCCGGACAGAACACTATGGCTACACCTTC. Protein sequence: CASSITRTEHYGYTF. V usage is TRBV7-2 and J usage is TRBJ1-2; weak D call: TRBD1 (6 bases). The CDR3 loop spans 15 amino acids. CDR1 is SGHTA, CDR2 FQGNSA, per germline. The V end was cut by 6 bases, the J end by 3 bases, with 17 bases between.

This clone was counted only a few times. This chain uses TRBV4-1 with TRBJ1-2, with 8 positions matching TRBD1. The CDR3 has 16 amino acids. The V and J ends lost 0 bases and 5 bases, in that order; junction bases with no gene match: 8. CDR1 is MGHRA and CDR2 is YSYEKL in the germline V gene. The DNA for the CDR3 is TGCGCCAGCAGCCAAGAACCGGGACAGGTTCAGTATGGCTACACCTTC. Translation: CASSQEPGQVQYGYTF.

The chain uses TRBV5-1 and TRBJ2-7, with 7 bases identical to TRBD1. CDR3 length: 15 amino acids. Germline values: CDR1 SGHRS, CDR2 YFSETQ. V dropped 3 bases and J dropped 2; count of bases not matched to a gene: 8. This CDR3 is CASSSSGGATYEQYF. As DNA, the CDR3 is TGCGCCAGCAGCTCCTCAGGGGGTGCTACCTACGAGCAGTACTTC. The full variable domain, with the rest looked up from reference TRBV5-1 and TRBJ2-7, is KAGVTQTPRYLIKTRGQQVTLSCSPISGHRSVSWYQQTPGQGLQFLFEYFSETQRNKGNFPGRFSGRQFSNSRSEMNVSTLELGDSALYLCASSSSGGATYEQYFGPGTRLTVT.

The rearrangement uses TRBV30 and TRBJ2-1; weak D call: TRBD1 (6 bases). The V end was cut by 0 bases, the J end by 0 bases, with 9 bases between. The germline V gene has CDR1 GTSNPN and CDR2 SVGIG (reference sequence). This CDR3 is 15 amino acids long. CDR3 loop: CAWSVTGSSYNEQFF. The CDR3 DNA reads as TGTGCCTGGAGTGTAACAGGGAGCTCCTACAATGAGCAGTTCTTC.

This clone has a handful of counts. The V gene is TRBV9, the J gene TRBJ1-3; TRBD1 matches at 7 bases. This CDR3 spans 16 amino acids. CDR1 is SGDLS, CDR2 YYNGEE, per germline. Trimming at V came to 0 bases and at J to 5 bases, leaving 8 bases not matched to a gene. DNA for the CDR3: TGTGCCAGCAGCGTAGGCACGGGGACAGCGAGAAACACCATATATTTT. It is translated as CASSVGTGTARNTIYF. Supplemented by reference TRBV9 and TRBJ1-3, the full variable domain reads DSGVTQTPKHLITATGQRVTLRCSPRSGDLSVYWYQQSLDQGLQFLIQYYNGEERAKGNILERFSAQQFPDLHSELNLSSLELGDSALYFCASSVGTGTARNTIYFGEGSWLTVV.

The chain links TRBV6-4 to TRBJ1-6; maybe TRBD1 (5 bases). The CDR3 length is 13 residues. V dropped 11 bases and J dropped 8 bases, with 16 bases sitting between them. Germline V gene lookup returns CDR1 MRHNA and CDR2 SNTAGT. This CDR3 is CAHISGLDSPLHF. DNA of the CDR3: TGTGCCCATATCTCAGGGTTGGATTCACCCCTCCACTTT.

The V call is TRBV5-3, the J call TRBJ1-5; TRBD1 aligns across 7 bases. TRBV5-3 is an open reading frame, and its role is uncertain. Trimming removed 4 bases from V and 0 bases from J; junction bases left unmatched: 7. The CDR3 extends over 16 amino acids. The CDR3 DNA sequence: TGTGCCAGAAGCCATCGGGGGACAGATAGCAATCAGCCCCAGCATTTT. As protein: CARSHRGTDSNQPQHF.

This chain connects TRBV18 to TRBJ2-7, with 11 bases aligning to TRBD2. This CDR3 has 14 amino acids. CDR1 and CDR2 from the germline V gene are KGHSH and LQKENI. Trimming at V came to 4 bases and at J to 2 bases, leaving 1 base not matched to a gene. This chain's CDR3 is CASSLAGGPYEQYF. In DNA, the CDR3 is TGTGCCAGCTCACTAGCGGGAGGGCCCTACGAGCAGTACTTC.

The genes are TRBV5-4 and TRBJ2-1; D assignment may be TRBD1 or TRBD2 (5 bases each). This CDR3 is built from 15 residues. V lost 2 bases and J lost 5, with 14 bases in between. Per germline, CDR1 SGHNT and CDR2 YYREEE (reference sequence). For the CDR3, the DNA is TGTGCCAGCAGCTTCGGGACCGAGGGGCACAATGAGCAGTTCTTC. Translation: CASSFGTEGHNEQFF.

The genes are TRBV27 and TRBJ1-6; tentative D call: TRBD1 (6 bases). The V and J ends lost 3 bases and 6 bases respectively, with 12 bases between them. The CDR3 runs 15 residues. In germline, CDR1 is MNHEY, CDR2 SMNVEV (reference sequence). CDR3 DNA: TGTGCCAGCAGTTTCACAGGGCCGGTTAATTCACCCCTCCACTTT. Its translation is CASSFTGPVNSPLHF.

The gene calls are TRBV7-2 and TRBJ2-1; D gene ambiguous. CDR3 length: 15 amino acids. V shed 1 base and J shed 4 bases, with 11 bases lying between them. Germline V lookup: CDR1 SGHTA, CDR2 FQGNSA. For the CDR3, the DNA is TGTGCCAGCAGCTTAGGTGGCAGCAAGTACAATGAGCAGTTCTTC. Encoded protein: CASSLGGSKYNEQFF.